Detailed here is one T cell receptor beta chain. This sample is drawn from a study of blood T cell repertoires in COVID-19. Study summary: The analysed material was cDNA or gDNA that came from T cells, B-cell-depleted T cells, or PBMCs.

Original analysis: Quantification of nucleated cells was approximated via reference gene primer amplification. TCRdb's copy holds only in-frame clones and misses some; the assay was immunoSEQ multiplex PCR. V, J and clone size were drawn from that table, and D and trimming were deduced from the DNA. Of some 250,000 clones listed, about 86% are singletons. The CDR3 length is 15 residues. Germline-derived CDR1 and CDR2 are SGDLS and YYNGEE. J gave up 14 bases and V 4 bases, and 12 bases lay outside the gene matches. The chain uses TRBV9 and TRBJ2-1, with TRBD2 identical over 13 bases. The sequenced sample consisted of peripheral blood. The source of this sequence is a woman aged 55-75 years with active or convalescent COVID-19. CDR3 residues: CASSPRSTSGGSKFF. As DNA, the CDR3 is TGTGCCAGCAGCCCCCGGTCGACTAGCGGGGGGTCCAAGTTCTTC.